What follows describes a single T cell receptor beta chain. The antigen remains unidentified. This entry comes from a study of blood T cells in healthy people across ages. Study outcomes and limitations: Nothing was known about donor CMV status, and this possibly confounded expanded clonotype changes.

A second roughly 6 to 11 cycle PCR used barcoded and J-beta primers. Each CDR3 protein gets one entry after TCRdb re-called the 5' RACE reads with MiXCR. The profile shows some 1.8 million distinct CDR3 sequences, roughly two fifths of them singletons. The sequence came from a human donor in good health. Sequencing used blood.

The CDR3 DNA is TGTGCCAGCAACGTCGGACAGGTCGGCTACACCTTC. It encodes CASNVGQVGYTF. This chain uses TRBV12-3 or TRBV12-4 with TRBJ1-2, with TRBD1 matching 7 bases. With 7 bases clipped from V and 8 bases from J, the junction kept 7 bases outside the gene matches. The CDR3 spans 12 residues.